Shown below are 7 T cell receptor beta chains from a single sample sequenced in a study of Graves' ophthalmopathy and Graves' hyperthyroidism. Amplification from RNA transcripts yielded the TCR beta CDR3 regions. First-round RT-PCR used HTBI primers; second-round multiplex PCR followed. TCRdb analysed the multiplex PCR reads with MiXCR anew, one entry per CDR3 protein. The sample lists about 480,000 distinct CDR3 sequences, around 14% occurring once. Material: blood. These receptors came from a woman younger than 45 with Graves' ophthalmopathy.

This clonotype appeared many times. The CDR3 loop reads CSARENAYSTF. CDR3 in DNA: TGCAGTGCTAGAGAGAATGCGTATTCCACCTTC. The rearrangement links TRBV20-1 to TRBJ1-2; D not resolved. There are 11 residues in the CDR3. The V and J ends lost 0 bases and 13 bases respectively, with 12 bases between them. Per the germline V gene, CDR1 is DFQATT and CDR2 is SNEGSKA (reference sequence).

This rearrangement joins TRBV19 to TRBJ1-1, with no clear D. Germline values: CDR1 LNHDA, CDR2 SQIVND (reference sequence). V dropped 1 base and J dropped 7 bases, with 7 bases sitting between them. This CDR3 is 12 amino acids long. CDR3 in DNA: TGTGCCAGTAGTATAGTAGGGAGTGAAGCTTTCTTT. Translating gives CASSIVGSEAFF.

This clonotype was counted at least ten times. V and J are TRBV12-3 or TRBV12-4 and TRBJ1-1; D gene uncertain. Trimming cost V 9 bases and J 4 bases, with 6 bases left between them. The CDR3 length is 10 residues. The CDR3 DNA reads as TGTGCCAGAGGCGGCACTGAAGCTTTCTTT. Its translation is CARGGTEAFF.

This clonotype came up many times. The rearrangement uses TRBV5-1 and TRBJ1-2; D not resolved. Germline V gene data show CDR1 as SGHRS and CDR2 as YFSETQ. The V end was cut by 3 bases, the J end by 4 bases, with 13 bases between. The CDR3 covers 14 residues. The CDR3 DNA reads TGCGCCAGCAGCTCCCCCGGAGGATTCTATGGCTACACCTTC. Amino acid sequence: CASSSPGGFYGYTF.

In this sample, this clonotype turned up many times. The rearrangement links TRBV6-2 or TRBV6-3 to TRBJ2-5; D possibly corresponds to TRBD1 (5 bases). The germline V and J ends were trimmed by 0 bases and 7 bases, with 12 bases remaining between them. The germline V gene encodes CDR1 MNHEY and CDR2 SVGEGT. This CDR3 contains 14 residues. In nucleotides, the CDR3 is TGTGCCAGCAGTTACTCGGAATCTACAGGGACCCAGTACTTC. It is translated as CASSYSESTGTQYF.

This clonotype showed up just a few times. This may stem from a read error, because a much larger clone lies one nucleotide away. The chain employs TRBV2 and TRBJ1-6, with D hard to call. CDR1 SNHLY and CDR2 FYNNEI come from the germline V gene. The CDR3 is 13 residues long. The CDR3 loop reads CASSSSYNSHLHF. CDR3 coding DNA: TGTGCCAGCAGCAGCTCCTATAATTCACACCTCCACTTT.

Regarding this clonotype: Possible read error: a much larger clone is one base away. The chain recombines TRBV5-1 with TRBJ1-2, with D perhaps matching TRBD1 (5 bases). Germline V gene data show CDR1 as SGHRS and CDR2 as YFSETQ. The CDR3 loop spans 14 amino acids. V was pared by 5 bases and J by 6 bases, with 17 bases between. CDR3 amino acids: CASRFAERGDGYTF. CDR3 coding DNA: TGCGCCAGCAGATTCGCGGAGAGGGGAGATGGCTACACCTTC.